This T cell receptor (beta chain) was recovered during a study of identifying expanded T cells in peripheral blood. No infections or other immune events were documented during collection. Study-level results: Differentially abundant clones: about 1.3 between replicates, 16.4 at around 2 weeks, 19 at four. Clone count variance between approximately two-week samples rose with total template count.

Germline V gene lookup returns CDR1 SGHTA and CDR2 FQGNSA. Trimming left V 3 bases short and J 7 bases short, with 18 bases between. This CDR3 has 16 residues. Libraries were prepared by immunoSEQ multiplex PCR; TCRdb keeps only in-frame clonotypes and omits some of them. The data contain approximately 75,000 clones, 90% of them singletons. Note on this clone: The target antigen is unknown.

Sequenced: blood. The sequence came from a person aged 18 to 70 in good health. V usage is TRBV7-2 and J usage is TRBJ1-4; tentatively, D is TRBD1 (6 bases). CDR3 region: CASSLWALTGGEKLFF. In nucleotides, the CDR3 is TGTGCCAGCAGCTTGTGGGCTTTGACAGGTGGTGAAAAACTGTTTTTT.